This T cell receptor beta chain stems from a study of beta chain features in type 1 diabetes. Study observations and caveats: Unsettled here was the matter of whether HLA type influences TCRB rearrangement.

This clone was counted a few times. Its specificity is not known. Germline V gene data show CDR1 as MDHEN and CDR2 as SYDVKM. The CDR3 has 11 residues. V was clipped by 7 bases and J by 13 bases, with 16 bases between them. The whole isolated RNA underwent reverse transcription, so sequencing captured expressed TCRB transcripts. Sequenced by immunoSEQ multiplex PCR; TCRdb stores in-frame clones only, minus some. The sample holds just over 600,000 clones, less than 20% seen once. The clonotype was recovered from a man younger than 35 in good health. Sequenced sample: naive CD4+ T cells from blood. This rearrangement joins TRBV28 to TRBJ2-5; D gene ambiguous. The CDR3 protein is CASKADSNSYF. The CDR3 coding sequence is TGTGCCAGCAAGGCGGATTCCAATTCGTACTTC.